The sequence of this T cell receptor beta chain was determined in a study of blood T cells in healthy people across ages. Trimming took 0 bases from V and 5 from J; bases not matched to a gene: 14. This CDR3 comprises 18 residues. The germline gives CDR1 MNHEY, CDR2 SMNVEV (reference sequence). Overall study findings and caveats: It was the long-lived donors that had more naive CD4+ cells and higher diversity than aged donors.

Points on this clonotype: The antigen is undetermined.

Combining a sample-barcoded 5' primer with a J-beta primer mix, a second PCR ran for roughly 7 to 12 cycles. Every sample produced at least 3 million CDR3-containing paired-end reads. TCRdb re-derived calls from the 5' RACE reads in MiXCR, one entry per CDR3 protein. Here the sample spans 1.5 million to 2 million distinct CDR3 sequences, about 35% being singletons. This sequence was found in a woman in her 30s in good health. The V and J genes are TRBV27 and TRBJ2-3; 7 nucleotides align to TRBD2. Sample: blood. The CDR3 DNA reads TGTGCCAGCAGTTTATCTTTTTCCCTGACTAGCCCGGTAGATACGCAGTATTTT. It is translated as CASSLSFSLTSPVDTQYF.